Listed here are 8 T cell receptor beta chains from one sample, sequenced in a study of blood T cell repertoires in COVID-19. The assay was immunoSEQ multiplex PCR, and TCRdb's table has in-frame clones only and misses some. The sample has about 180,000 clones; about 88% are singletons. Sequences were obtained from peripheral blood. The receptors shown here come from a woman in her forties or fifties with COVID-19, enrolled during active disease.

The chain combines TRBV27 with TRBJ2-7; TRBD1 matches at 7 bases. Germline CDR1 reads MNHEY; CDR2 reads SMNVEV (reference sequence). V trimming: 5 bases; J trimming: 2 bases; junction bases outside the gene matches: 6. The CDR3 has 14 amino acids. The CDR3 nucleotides are TGTGCCAGCAGTCCGTTGGACAGGCCCTACGAGCAGTACTTC. This sequence encodes CASSPLDRPYEQYF.

The rearrangement links TRBV7-2 to TRBJ2-7; TRBD2 matches at 10 bases. Germline loops: CDR1 SGHTA, CDR2 FQGNSA. The CDR3 length is 15 residues. Losses at the gene ends were 3 bases for V and 3 bases for J; bases not matched to a gene: 5. CDR3 region: CASSFGTSEYYEQYF. In nucleotides, the CDR3 is TGTGCCAGCAGCTTCGGGACTAGCGAGTACTACGAGCAGTACTTC.

The rearrangement joins TRBV9 to TRBJ1-2; TRBD1 matches 8 bases. Germline CDR1 SGDLS, CDR2 YYNGEE. V shed 2 bases and J 7 bases; nucleotides not matched to a gene: 4. There are 13 residues in the CDR3. Here the CDR3 DNA reads TGTGCCAGCAGCGTCCAGGACAGGGTTGGCTACACCTTC. It yields the protein CASSVQDRVGYTF.

This clone occurred a few times. The V call is TRBV28, the J call TRBJ1-6, with 8 bases fitting TRBD1. The CDR3 is made up of 12 amino acids. Germline lookup yields CDR1 MDHEN and CDR2 SYDVKM. J gave up 9 bases and V 8 bases, and 3 bases lay outside the gene matches. The CDR3 spells CASCQGASPLHF. In nucleotides, the CDR3 is TGTGCCAGCTGTCAGGGGGCTTCACCCCTCCACTTT.

The chain carries TRBV30 and TRBJ2-1; TRBD2 aligns across 12 bases. CDR3 length: 15 residues. V shed 2 bases, J shed 8 bases, and the junction held 7 bases outside the gene matches. The germline CDR1 and CDR2 sequences are GTSNPN and SVGIG (reference sequence). The DNA of the CDR3 is TGTGCCTGGAGTACCGCTCTAGCGGGGGGGCATGAGCAGTTCTTC. It yields the protein CAWSTALAGGHEQFF.

The chain combines TRBV7-2 with TRBJ2-7; the D gene is possibly TRBD1 (5 bases). The V gene's germline CDR1 is SGHTA and CDR2 FQGNSA. This CDR3 spans 15 amino acids. V gave up 5 bases and J gave up 0 bases, with 14 bases separating them. The CDR3 here is CASSDLGVSSYEQYF. The CDR3 DNA is TGTGCCAGCAGCGACCTAGGGGTTAGCTCCTACGAGCAGTACTTC.

J is TRBJ1-2 and V is TRBV11-2; possible D gene TRBD1, 6 bases. The germline CDR1 and CDR2 sequences are SGHAT and FQNNGV. The CDR3 is 14 amino acids. V dropped 4 bases and J dropped 1 base, with 10 bases sitting between them. The CDR3 sequence is CASSSLRGNYGYTF. CDR3 bases: TGTGCCAGCAGCTCCCTCAGGGGTAACTATGGCTACACCTTC. The whole variable domain, remainder taken from reference TRBV11-2 and TRBJ1-2, is EAGVAQSPRYKIIEKRQSVAFWCNPISGHATLYWYQQILGQGPKLLIQFQNNGVVDDSQLPKDRFSAERLKGVDSTLKIQPAKLEDSAVYLCASSSLRGNYGYTFGSGTRLTVV.

The rearrangement uses TRBV6-6 and TRBJ2-1, with D hard to call. From germline, CDR1 is MNHNY and CDR2 SVGAGI (reference sequence). Trimming left V 7 bases short and J 9 bases short, with 13 bases between. This CDR3 region has 12 residues. The CDR3 nucleotides read TGTGCCAGCACCCTACCCTCCGGTGAGCAGTTCTTC. It is translated as CASTLPSGEQFF.